This is a list of T cell receptor beta chains from one sample in a study of blood T cell repertoires in COVID-19. Libraries were prepared by immunoSEQ multiplex PCR; TCRdb keeps only in-frame clonotypes and omits some of them. Here the sample spans 90,000 to 120,000 clones, around 84% being singletons. The sample consisted of peripheral blood. The source is a human donor in a cohort sampled during active COVID-19. Each CDR3 is given with its conserved first and last residue. The D gene is left open where the match is weak. The listing skips clone size in some rows; elsewhere it reads once, few, many or a size class.

J gene | D gene | clone size | V gene | CDR3 protein | CDR3 DNA
TRBJ2-7 | . | . | TRBV7-9 | CASSSTGWGAHYEQYF | TGTGCCAGCAGTTCTACAGGGTGGGGTGCCCACTACGAGCAGTACTTC
TRBJ1-1 | TRBD1 | . | TRBV10-3 | CAISGQEGYTEAFF | TGTGCCATCAGCGGACAGGAAGGGTACACTGAAGCTTTCTTT
TRBJ2-7 | . | few | TRBV7-3 | CASSFGVTGEQYF | TGTGCCAGCAGCTTCGGAGTAACGGGCGAGCAGTACTTC
TRBJ2-7 | . | . | TRBV6-6 | CASRRESEDEQYF | TGTGCCTCACGTCGGGAGTCAGAGGACGAGCAGTACTTC
TRBJ1-1 | . | . | TRBV5-1 | CASSLRGGSRGNTEAFF | TGCGCCAGCAGCTTAAGAGGCGGGAGCAGAGGGAACACTGAAGCTTTCTTT
TRBJ1-1 | TRBD1 | . | TRBV7-3 | CASSSSGTGFEAFF | TGTGCCAGCAGCTCCTCCGGGACAGGGTTTGAAGCTTTCTTT
TRBJ1-2 | . | . | TRBV28 | CASSLPYSTASGGYTF | TGTGCCAGCAGTTTACCTTACTCGACGGCCTCGGGAGGCTACACCTTC
TRBJ1-5 | . | many | TRBV12-5 | CASGLASTDNQPQHF | TGTGCTAGTGGTTTGGCCTCGACAGACAATCAGCCCCAGCATTTT
TRBJ1-6 | TRBD1 | once | TRBV3-1/TRBV3-2 | CASSQRGTGVSPLHF | TGTGCCAGCAGCCAACGTGGGACAGGGGTTTCACCCCTCCACTTT
TRBJ2-3 | . | . | TRBV30 | CAWSALADTQYF | TGTGCCTGGAGCGCACTAGCAGATACGCAGTATTTT
TRBJ2-7 | TRBD1 | . | TRBV6-2/TRBV6-3 | CASSRPPGQPSVGQYF | TGTGCCAGCAGTCGCCCGCCGGGACAGCCATCCGTCGGGCAGTACTTC
TRBJ1-1 | TRBD1 | . | TRBV12-3/TRBV12-4 | CASSADRRTEAFF | TGTGCCAGCAGTGCGGACAGGCGCACTGAAGCTTTCTTT
TRBJ2-3 | TRBD2 | . | TRBV9 | CASSVVGLAGDTQYF | TGTGCCAGCAGCGTAGTGGGCCTAGCGGGGGATACGCAGTATTTT
TRBJ1-2 | TRBD1 | . | TRBV5-1 | CASSRGQGLANYGYTF | TGCGCCAGCAGCCGGGGACAGGGCCTAGCTAACTATGGCTACACCTTC
TRBJ2-2 | TRBD2 | . | TRBV27 | CASSLRRLAGVTGELFF | TGTGCCAGCAGTTTACGGCGACTAGCGGGGGTAACCGGGGAGCTGTTTTTT
TRBJ2-1 | TRBD2 | . | TRBV5-1 | CASSLVLAGGVMGNEQFF | TGCGCCAGCAGCTTGGTTCTAGCGGGAGGAGTAATGGGCAATGAGCAGTTCTTC
TRBJ2-1 | . | . | TRBV3-1/TRBV3-2 | CASSLGQRVGNEQFF | TGTGCCAGCAGTCTTGGCCAGCGGGTTGGGAATGAGCAGTTCTTC
TRBJ2-7 | . | . | TRBV4-2 | CASSQEPTSYEQYF | TGTGCCAGCAGCCAAGAGCCAACTAGTTACGAGCAGTACTTC
TRBJ2-5 | TRBD2 | . | TRBV4-1 | CASSQASGRERGTQETQYF | TGCGCCAGCAGCCAAGCAAGCGGGAGAGAGAGGGGGACACAAGAGACCCAGTACTTC
TRBJ1-2 | TRBD1 | . | TRBV24-1 | CATSEAAGTGHYGYTF | TGTGCCACCAGTGAGGCCGCCGGGACAGGGCACTATGGCTACACCTTC
TRBJ1-2 | . | . | TRBV9 | CASSESLLQGYTF | TGTGCCAGCAGCGAATCCTTGCTACAGGGCTACACCTTC
TRBJ2-3 | TRBD2 | . | TRBV14 | CASSQGTSGADTQYF | TGTGCCAGCAGCCAAGGGACTAGCGGAGCAGATACGCAGTATTTT
TRBJ2-4 | . | . | TRBV28 | CASWGGKNIQYF | TGTGCCAGCTGGGGCGGCAAAAACATTCAGTACTTC
TRBJ2-7 | . | . | TRBV3-1/TRBV3-2 | CASSQEGSSYEQYF | TGTGCCAGCAGCCAAGAAGGGAGCTCCTACGAGCAGTACTTC
TRBJ2-5 | . | . | TRBV6-5 | CASRARGGTQETQYF | TGTGCCAGCAGAGCCCGGGGTGGCACCCAAGAGACCCAGTACTTC
TRBJ2-1 | . | . | TRBV29-1 | CSSRGGGTEQFF | TGCAGCTCAAGAGGGGGGGGGACAGAGCAGTTCTTC
TRBJ1-5 | . | . | TRBV5-6 | CASSLIQQVNQPQHF | TGTGCCAGCAGCTTGATTCAACAGGTCAATCAGCCCCAGCATTTT
TRBJ1-2 | . | . | TRBV7-2 | CASSLGQAANYGYTF | TGTGCCAGCAGCTTGGGACAAGCAGCTAACTATGGCTACACCTTC
TRBJ2-7 | . | . | TRBV28 | CASSLRAYSYEQYF | TGTGCCAGCAGTTTGAGGGCTTACTCCTACGAGCAGTACTTC
TRBJ2-5 | TRBD2 | . | TRBV7-2 | CASSQTSGGETQYF | TGTGCCAGCAGCCAGACTAGCGGGGGAGAGACCCAGTACTTC
TRBJ1-1 | . | . | TRBV7-3 | CASSLQPDTSKTEAFF | TGTGCCAGCAGCTTACAACCGGACACCTCAAAAACTGAAGCTTTCTTT
TRBJ2-7 | . | . | TRBV2 | CASSELSPALGGRYYYEQYF | TGTGCCAGCAGTGAATTAAGCCCCGCCCTGGGAGGTCGCTACTACTACGAGCAGTACTTC
TRBJ2-7 | . | . | TRBV5-1 | CASSLTGSGFEQYF | TGCGCCAGCAGCCTGACAGGAAGCGGATTCGAGCAGTACTTC
TRBJ1-2 | . | . | TRBV2 | CASSESSFGYTF | TGTGCCAGCAGTGAATCCAGTTTTGGCTACACCTTC
TRBJ2-3 | TRBD1 | . | TRBV13 | CASSFNRQGTDTQYF | TGTGCCAGCAGCTTTAATCGACAGGGTACAGATACGCAGTATTTT
TRBJ2-5 | . | medium-sized | TRBV30 | CAWSVKVTQETQYF | TGTGCCTGGAGTGTAAAGGTGACACAAGAGACCCAGTACTTC
TRBJ2-7 | TRBD1 | . | TRBV10-3 | CAISVDRGSYEQYF | TGTGCCATCAGTGTGGACAGGGGCTCCTACGAGCAGTACTTC
TRBJ2-1 | TRBD2 | few | TRBV9 | CASSVGRGGLSEQFF | TGTGCCAGCAGCGTAGGTCGGGGGGGACTGTCTGAGCAGTTCTTC
TRBJ1-6 | . | . | TRBV28 | CASSFSRGWNSPLHF | TGTGCCAGCAGTTTCTCCAGGGGTTGGAATTCACCCCTCCACTTT
TRBJ2-7 | TRBD1 | once | TRBV5-1 | CASSPGTGIYEQYF | TGCGCCAGCAGCCCCGGGACAGGAATCTACGAGCAGTACTTC
TRBJ2-1 | . | . | TRBV4-3 | CASSLTRLYEQFF | TGCGCCAGCAGCCTGACTAGACTCTATGAGCAGTTCTTC
TRBJ2-5 | . | . | TRBV18 | CASSSRGAFQETQYF | TGTGCCAGCTCATCCCGGGGGGCCTTCCAAGAGACCCAGTACTTC
TRBJ1-2 | . | . | TRBV12-3/TRBV12-4 | CASSPSGYGYTF | TGTGCCAGCAGCCCGTCAGGCTATGGCTACACCTTC
TRBJ2-5 | TRBD1 | . | TRBV19 | CASSIDSPGQGETQYF | TGTGCCAGTAGTATAGATTCACCCGGACAGGGAGAGACCCAGTACTTC
TRBJ1-2 | TRBD1 | . | TRBV28 | CASQTGDLGHTF | TGTGCCAGCCAAACAGGGGATCTTGGCCACACCTTC
TRBJ1-5 | TRBD1 | . | TRBV28 | CASSVSGTGIQPQHF | TGTGCCAGCAGTGTATCCGGGACAGGGATACAGCCCCAGCATTTT
TRBJ1-1 | . | . | TRBV5-1 | CASSFGQMNTEAFF | TGCGCCAGCAGCTTTGGACAGATGAACACTGAAGCTTTCTTT